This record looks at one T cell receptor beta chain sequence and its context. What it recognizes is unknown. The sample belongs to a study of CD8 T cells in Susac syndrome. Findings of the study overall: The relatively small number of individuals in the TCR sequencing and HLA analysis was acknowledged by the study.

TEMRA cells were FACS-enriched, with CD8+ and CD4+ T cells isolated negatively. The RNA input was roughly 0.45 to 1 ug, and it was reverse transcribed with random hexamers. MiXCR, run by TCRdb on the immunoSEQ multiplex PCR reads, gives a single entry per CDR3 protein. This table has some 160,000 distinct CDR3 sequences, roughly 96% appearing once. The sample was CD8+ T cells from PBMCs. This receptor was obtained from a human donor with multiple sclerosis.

CDR3 sequence (DNA): TGTGCCACCAGCAGAGATGAGGACAGCATTAATAACTATGGCTACACCTTC. This codes for CATSRDEDSINNYGYTF. This chain links TRBV15 with TRBJ1-2, with D perhaps TRBD1 (6 bases). The CDR3 covers 17 residues. Germline CDR1 LNHNV, CDR2 YYDKDF (reference sequence). V dropped 0 bases and J dropped 1 base, with 15 bases sitting between them.